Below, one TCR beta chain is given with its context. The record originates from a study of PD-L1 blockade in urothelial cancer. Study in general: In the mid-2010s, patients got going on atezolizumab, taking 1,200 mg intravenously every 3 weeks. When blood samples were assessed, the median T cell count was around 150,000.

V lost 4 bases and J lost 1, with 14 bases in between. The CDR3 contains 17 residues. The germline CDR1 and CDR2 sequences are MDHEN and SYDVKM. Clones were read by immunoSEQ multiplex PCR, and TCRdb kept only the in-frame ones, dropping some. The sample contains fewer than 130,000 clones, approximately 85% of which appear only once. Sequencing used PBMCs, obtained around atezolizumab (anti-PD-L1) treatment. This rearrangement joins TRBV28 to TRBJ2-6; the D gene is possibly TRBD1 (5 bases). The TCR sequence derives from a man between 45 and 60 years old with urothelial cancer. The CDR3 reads CASSSTAAASGANVLTF. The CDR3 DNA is TGTGCCAGCAGTTCGACAGCCGCAGCATCTGGGGCCAACGTCCTGACTTTC.